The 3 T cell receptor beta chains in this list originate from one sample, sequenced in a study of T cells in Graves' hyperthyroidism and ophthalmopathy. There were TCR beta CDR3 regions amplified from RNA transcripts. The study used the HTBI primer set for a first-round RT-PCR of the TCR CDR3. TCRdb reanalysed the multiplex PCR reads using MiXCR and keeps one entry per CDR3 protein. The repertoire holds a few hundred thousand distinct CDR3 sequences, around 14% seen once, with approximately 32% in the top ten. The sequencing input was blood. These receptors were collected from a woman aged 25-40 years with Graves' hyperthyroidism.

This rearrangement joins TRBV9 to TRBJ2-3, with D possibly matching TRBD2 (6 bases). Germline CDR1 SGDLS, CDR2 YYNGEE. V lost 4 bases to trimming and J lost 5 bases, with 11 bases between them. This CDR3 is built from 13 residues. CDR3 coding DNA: TGTGCCAGCAGCCTGCGGAGGGAAGATACGCAGTATTTT. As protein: CASSLRREDTQYF.

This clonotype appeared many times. The CDR3 sequence: CATSREFGEKLFF. DNA for the CDR3: TGTGCCACCAGCAGAGAATTCGGCGAAAAACTGTTTTTT. V and J are TRBV15 and TRBJ1-4; unclear D gene. V was trimmed by 0 bases and J by 8 bases, leaving 7 bases between them. The CDR3 sequence is 13 residues long. The germline CDR1 and CDR2 sequences are LNHNV and YYDKDF (reference sequence). The variable domain in full, completed from reference TRBV15 and TRBJ1-4, reads DAMVIQNPRYQVTQFGKPVTLSCSQTLNHNVMYWYQQKSSQAPKLLFHYYDKDFNNEADTPDNFQSRRPNTSFCFLDIRSPGLGDTAMYLCATSREFGEKLFFGSGTQLSVL.

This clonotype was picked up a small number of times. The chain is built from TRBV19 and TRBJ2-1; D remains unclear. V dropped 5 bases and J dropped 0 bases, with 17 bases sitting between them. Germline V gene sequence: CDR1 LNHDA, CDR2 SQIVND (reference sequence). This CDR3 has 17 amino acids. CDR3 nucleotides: TGTGCCAGTAGTCCCTCGACTTTACCCCCCTCCTACAATGAGCAGTTCTTC. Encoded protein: CASSPSTLPPSYNEQFF. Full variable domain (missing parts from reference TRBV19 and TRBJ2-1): DGGITQSPKYLFRKEGQNVTLSCEQNLNHDAMYWYRQDPGQGLRLIYYSQIVNDFQKGDIAEGYSVSREKKESFPLTVTSAQKNPTAFYLCASSPSTLPPSYNEQFFGPGTRLTVL.